A selection of T cell receptor beta chains follows, all from one sample in a study of radiotherapy plus CTLA-4 blockade in lung cancer. TCRdb's table, derived via immunoSEQ multiplex PCR, lists solely in-frame clones and lacks some. The table has 100,000 to 150,000 clones, 78% seen once. The sample was peripheral blood, taken from a patient treated with radiotherapy plus ipilimumab. The receptors were gathered from a human donor with non-small cell lung cancer who had a partial response to radiotherapy plus ipilimumab. CDR3s include the opening cysteine and the closing phenylalanine or tryptophan. D genes are given only for firm matches. Clone size is stated in some rows and not others, as once, few, many or a class when expanded.

clone_size: .; v_call: TRBV18; j_call: TRBJ1-3; d_call: .; cdr3_nt: TGTGCCAGCTCTCCGGTTTCTTCTGGAAACACCATATATTTT; cdr3_aa: CASSPVSSGNTIYF
clone_size: .; v_call: TRBV6-6; j_call: TRBJ1-1; d_call: .; cdr3_nt: TGTGCCAGCAGTTACAGTAGCTTCACTGAAGCTTTCTTT; cdr3_aa: CASSYSSFTEAFF
clone_size: .; v_call: TRBV6-4; j_call: TRBJ2-2; d_call: TRBD2; cdr3_nt: TGTGCCAGCAGTCAACCCGGGACTAGCGGTTCGGGCACCGGGGAGCTGTTTTTT; cdr3_aa: CASSQPGTSGSGTGELFF
clone_size: .; v_call: TRBV28; j_call: TRBJ2-6; d_call: .; cdr3_nt: TGTGCCAGCAGGATACCGGGAGCGACCTTTGGGGCCAACGTCCTGACTTTC; cdr3_aa: CASRIPGATFGANVLTF
clone_size: once; v_call: TRBV6-6; j_call: TRBJ2-1; d_call: TRBD2; cdr3_nt: TGTGCCAGCAGCCGTATCGGGACTAGCGCGTACAATGAGCAGTTCTTC; cdr3_aa: CASSRIGTSAYNEQFF
clone_size: .; v_call: TRBV19; j_call: TRBJ2-5; d_call: TRBD2; cdr3_nt: TGTGCCAGTAGTCCTGGACTAGCGGGACCTCAAGAGACCCAGTACTTC; cdr3_aa: CASSPGLAGPQETQYF
clone_size: .; v_call: TRBV9; j_call: TRBJ2-1; d_call: TRBD2; cdr3_nt: TGTGCCAGCAGCGTAACCGGGAGGGCCTACAATGAGCAGTTCTTC; cdr3_aa: CASSVTGRAYNEQFF
clone_size: .; v_call: TRBV2; j_call: TRBJ2-7; d_call: .; cdr3_nt: TGTGCCAGCAGCACAGGGTTTCCCGGGCAGTACTTC; cdr3_aa: CASSTGFPGQYF
clone_size: .; v_call: TRBV2; j_call: TRBJ2-5; d_call: TRBD2; cdr3_nt: TGTGCCAGCAGCGCTACCGGGACTAGCGTTGAGACCCAGTACTTC; cdr3_aa: CASSATGTSVETQYF
clone_size: .; v_call: TRBV19; j_call: TRBJ1-1; d_call: .; cdr3_nt: TGTGCCAGTAGTAAGCAGGGCTACACTGAAGCTTTCTTT; cdr3_aa: CASSKQGYTEAFF
clone_size: .; v_call: TRBV5-1; j_call: TRBJ2-7; d_call: TRBD1; cdr3_nt: TGCGCCAGCAGCTTACAGGGGGCTAGGGAGCAGTACTTC; cdr3_aa: CASSLQGAREQYF
clone_size: .; v_call: TRBV15; j_call: TRBJ2-1; d_call: TRBD1; cdr3_nt: TGTGCCACTTACGCGACCGGGACAGGGGCCTCCTACAATGAGCAGTTCTTC; cdr3_aa: CATYATGTGASYNEQFF
clone_size: .; v_call: TRBV11-3; j_call: TRBJ2-1; d_call: .; cdr3_nt: TGTGCCAGCAGCCTAGGTCCGGACAATGAGCAGTTCTTC; cdr3_aa: CASSLGPDNEQFF
clone_size: .; v_call: TRBV6-6; j_call: TRBJ2-1; d_call: TRBD1; cdr3_nt: TGTGCCAGCAGTCCGGGACAGTACCAGTTCTTC; cdr3_aa: CASSPGQYQFF
clone_size: .; v_call: TRBV7-9; j_call: TRBJ1-6; d_call: TRBD1; cdr3_nt: TGTGCCAGCAAAACAGGGGACCAGCCCCTCCACTTT; cdr3_aa: CASKTGDQPLHF
clone_size: .; v_call: TRBV25-1; j_call: TRBJ1-1; d_call: TRBD1; cdr3_nt: TGTGCCAGCCTGGGGGACAGTTACGGGGTCACTGAAGCTTTCTTT; cdr3_aa: CASLGDSYGVTEAFF
clone_size: many; v_call: TRBV9; j_call: TRBJ2-1; d_call: TRBD2; cdr3_nt: TGTGCCAGCAGCGATCAGGGACTAGCGGGGAGGAGCTCCTACAATGAGCAGTTCTTC; cdr3_aa: CASSDQGLAGRSSYNEQFF
clone_size: .; v_call: TRBV6-5; j_call: TRBJ2-2; d_call: TRBD1; cdr3_nt: TGTGCCAGCGACAGGGGGGCGAACACCGGGGAGCTGTTTTTT; cdr3_aa: CASDRGANTGELFF
clone_size: .; v_call: TRBV28; j_call: TRBJ1-6; d_call: .; cdr3_nt: TGTGCCAGCAGTTCTTTACAGGGCATTTCACCCCTCCACTTT; cdr3_aa: CASSSLQGISPLHF
clone_size: once; v_call: TRBV30; j_call: TRBJ2-3; d_call: TRBD2; cdr3_nt: TGTGCCTGGAGCGTTTCAAGGACCGGCGGGAGGGTAGATACGCAGTATTTT; cdr3_aa: CAWSVSRTGGRVDTQYF
clone_size: few; v_call: TRBV19; j_call: TRBJ2-7; d_call: TRBD2; cdr3_nt: TGTGCCAGTAGTATTACACTAGCGGGCCGGAGGGTCGAGCAGTACTTC; cdr3_aa: CASSITLAGRRVEQYF
clone_size: .; v_call: TRBV11-1; j_call: TRBJ1-2; d_call: .; cdr3_nt: TGTGCCAGCAGCCCAGTGGACAGTAGGGGCTATGGCTACACCTTC; cdr3_aa: CASSPVDSRGYGYTF
clone_size: medium-sized; v_call: TRBV14; j_call: TRBJ1-1; d_call: .; cdr3_nt: TGTGCCAGCAGCCAATTTTCAGGGGACGGCATGAACACTGAAGCTTTCTTT; cdr3_aa: CASSQFSGDGMNTEAFF
clone_size: .; v_call: TRBV7-2; j_call: TRBJ1-2; d_call: TRBD1; cdr3_nt: TGTGCCAGCAGCTCTCCGGGACAGGGAGCCTATGGCTACACCTTC; cdr3_aa: CASSSPGQGAYGYTF
clone_size: .; v_call: TRBV28; j_call: TRBJ1-1; d_call: TRBD1; cdr3_nt: TGTGCCAGCAGTTTGGTTGGGACAGGGCGGACTGAAGCTTTCTTT; cdr3_aa: CASSLVGTGRTEAFF
clone_size: .; v_call: TRBV19; j_call: TRBJ1-1; d_call: .; cdr3_nt: TGTGCCAGTAGTATGGGGGGCACTGAAGCTTTCTTT; cdr3_aa: CASSMGGTEAFF
clone_size: few; v_call: TRBV5-1; j_call: TRBJ2-2; d_call: .; cdr3_nt: TGCGCCAGCAGCCCTCCCGGGGAGCTGTTTTTT; cdr3_aa: CASSPPGELFF
clone_size: .; v_call: TRBV27; j_call: TRBJ2-2; d_call: TRBD1; cdr3_nt: TGTGCCAGCAAAAACCAGGGGGCAACCGGGGAGCTGTTTTTT; cdr3_aa: CASKNQGATGELFF
clone_size: .; v_call: TRBV9; j_call: TRBJ1-2; d_call: .; cdr3_nt: TGTGCCAGCAGCGGGGGACAAGGCTACACCTTC; cdr3_aa: CASSGGQGYTF
clone_size: .; v_call: TRBV18; j_call: TRBJ2-4; d_call: .; cdr3_nt: TGTGCCAGCTCACCACCGGCGGGCTTAGCCAAAAACATTCAGTACTTC; cdr3_aa: CASSPPAGLAKNIQYF
clone_size: .; v_call: TRBV28; j_call: TRBJ1-1; d_call: .; cdr3_nt: TGTGCCAGCAGTATAACAGGGTGGGGTACTGAAGCTTTCTTT; cdr3_aa: CASSITGWGTEAFF
clone_size: .; v_call: TRBV5-4; j_call: TRBJ2-3; d_call: .; cdr3_nt: TGTGCCAGCAGCTTTATGGTCGGGAGTAGCACAGATACGCAGTATTTT; cdr3_aa: CASSFMVGSSTDTQYF